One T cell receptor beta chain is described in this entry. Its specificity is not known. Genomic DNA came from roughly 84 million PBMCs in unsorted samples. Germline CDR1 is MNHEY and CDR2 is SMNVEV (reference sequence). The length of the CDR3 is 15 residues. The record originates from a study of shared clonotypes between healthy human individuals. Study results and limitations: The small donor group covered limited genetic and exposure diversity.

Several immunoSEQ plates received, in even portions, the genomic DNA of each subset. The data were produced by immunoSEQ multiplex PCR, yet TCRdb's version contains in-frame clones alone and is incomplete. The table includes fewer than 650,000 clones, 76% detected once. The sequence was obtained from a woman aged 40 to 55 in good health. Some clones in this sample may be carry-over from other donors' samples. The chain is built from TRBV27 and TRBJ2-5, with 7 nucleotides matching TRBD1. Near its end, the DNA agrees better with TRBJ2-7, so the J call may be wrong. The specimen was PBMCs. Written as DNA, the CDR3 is TGTGCCAGCAGTGCCCCCGACAGGGTTGGCTACGAGCAGTACTTC. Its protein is CASSAPDRVGYEQYF.